This TCR beta chain was captured by sequencing in a study of T cell changes during pregnancy in multiple sclerosis. The CDR3 has 16 amino acids. Germline CDR1 and CDR2: SGDLS and YYNGEE. Unmatched junction bases numbered 6, after V lost 0 bases and J lost 5 bases. TCRdb keeps only in-frame clones here, not all; method: immunoSEQ multiplex PCR. The sample carries 89,000 or so clones, over 80% recorded once. The starting material was PBMCs, obtained in the first trimester of pregnancy. V and J are TRBV9 and TRBJ2-5; TRBD2 matches 11 bases. The TCR was taken from a female donor in good health, serving as a control in a pregnancy study. Some clones in this sample may be carry-over from other donors' samples. CDR3 bases: TGTGCCAGCAGCGTAGGAGGGTCTAGCGGGGGGGAGACCCAGTACTTC. This gives the protein CASSVGGSSGGETQYF.